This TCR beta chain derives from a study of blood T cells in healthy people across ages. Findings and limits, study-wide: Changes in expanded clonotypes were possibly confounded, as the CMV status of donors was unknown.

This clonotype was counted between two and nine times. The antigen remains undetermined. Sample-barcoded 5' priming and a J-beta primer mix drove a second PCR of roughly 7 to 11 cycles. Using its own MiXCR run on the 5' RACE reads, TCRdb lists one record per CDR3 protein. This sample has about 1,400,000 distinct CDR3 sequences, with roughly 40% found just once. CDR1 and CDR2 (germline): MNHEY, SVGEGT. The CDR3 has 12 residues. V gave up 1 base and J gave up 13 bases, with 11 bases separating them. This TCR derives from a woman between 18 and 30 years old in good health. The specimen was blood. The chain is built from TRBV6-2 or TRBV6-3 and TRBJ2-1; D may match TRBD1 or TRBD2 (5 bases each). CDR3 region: CASSYWGSGQFF. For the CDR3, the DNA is TGTGCCAGCAGTTACTGGGGGTCGGGTCAGTTCTTC.